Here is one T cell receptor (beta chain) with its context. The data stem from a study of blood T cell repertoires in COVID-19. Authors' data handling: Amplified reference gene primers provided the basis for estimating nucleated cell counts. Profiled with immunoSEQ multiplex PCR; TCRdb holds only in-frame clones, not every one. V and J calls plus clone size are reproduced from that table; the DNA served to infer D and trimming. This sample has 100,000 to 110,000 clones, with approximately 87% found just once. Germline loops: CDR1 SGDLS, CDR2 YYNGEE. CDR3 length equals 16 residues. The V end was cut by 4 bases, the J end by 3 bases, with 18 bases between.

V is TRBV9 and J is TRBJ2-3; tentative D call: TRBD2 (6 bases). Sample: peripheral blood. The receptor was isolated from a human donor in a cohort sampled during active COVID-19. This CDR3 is CASSPRGGATTDTQYF. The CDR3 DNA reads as TGTGCCAGCAGCCCCCGAGGAGGGGCGACGACAGATACGCAGTATTTT.